This section outlines one TCR beta chain sequence together with its context. Antigen: not known. The data originate from a study of long-term antiretroviral therapy in people with HIV. Findings of the study overall: It was not possible to obtain data on ART adherence, viral resistance or therapy changes. In HIV, the repertoires covered a tighter span of CDR3 lengths than in controls. Despite increasing after ART, diversity remained lower than that of transplant donor controls.

Sequencing used immunoSEQ v3.0 at survey level. The repertoire was sequenced with immunoSEQ multiplex PCR; TCRdb's copy has only in-frame clones and lacks some. In the table there are 45,000 or so clones, roughly 96% of which are singletons. It was in the United States that all participants with HIV were treated. V was pared by 5 bases and J by 4 bases, with 11 bases of the junction left unmatched. The CDR3 covers 15 residues. Germline-derived CDR1 and CDR2 are SGHNT and YYREEE (reference sequence). This TCR was recovered from a woman in her 50s with HIV. The rearrangement joins TRBV5-4 to TRBJ2-7; 8 bases line up with TRBD1. Sequenced here: unsorted PBMCs, sampled 3.7 years after starting antiretroviral therapy. The CDR3 DNA follows: TGTGCCAGCAGGTTGACAGGGGATGGAATGTACGAGCAGTACTTC. It specifies CASRLTGDGMYEQYF.